These 20 T cell receptor beta chains originate from one sample sequenced in a study of shared T cell receptors in the human thymus. Measured with immunoSEQ multiplex PCR; TCRdb has only the in-frame clones, and not every one. The sample consists of under 450,000 clones, 95% of them appearing once. The sequenced sample was thymocytes. These receptors originate from a human donor.

The rearrangement uses TRBV25-1 and TRBJ2-1, with D maybe TRBD1 (6 bases). Trimming removed 2 bases at V and 4 bases at J, with 15 bases between. Per germline, CDR1 MGHDK and CDR2 SYGVNS. The CDR3 spans 16 residues. CDR3 amino acids: CASSEEGRGSYNEQFF. The CDR3, as DNA: TGTGCCAGCAGTGAAGAGGGCAGGGGCTCTTACAATGAGCAGTTCTTC.

This chain uses TRBV19 with TRBJ2-1; tentatively, D is TRBD1 or TRBD2 (7 bases each). The CDR3 spans 18 residues. Per germline, CDR1 LNHDA and CDR2 SQIVND (reference sequence). V lost 5 bases and J 0 bases, leaving 20 bases between the germline ends. The DNA for the CDR3 is TGTGCCAGTAGTGAGCAGGGGGGGACTCTAAGCTCCTACAATGAGCAGTTCTTC. It codes for CASSEQGGTLSSYNEQFF.

J is TRBJ2-3 and V is TRBV28; TRBD2 aligns across 13 bases. The CDR3 has 17 amino acids. Unmatched junction bases numbered 16, after V lost 7 bases and J lost 9 bases. Germline V gene data show CDR1 as MDHEN and CDR2 as SYDVKM. The CDR3 is CASIPPLAGGPGRTQYF. The CDR3 nucleotides are TGTGCCAGCATCCCGCCACTAGCGGGAGGGCCTGGGAGAACGCAGTATTTT.

The chain carries TRBV7-9 and TRBJ2-7; no definite D call. Trimming removed 4 bases from V and 2 bases from J, with 12 bases in between. This CDR3 has 14 amino acids. CDR1 and CDR2 (germline): SEHNR, FQNEAQ (reference sequence). The DNA of the CDR3 is TGTGCCAGCAGCTCCCCCGGGTTCCCCTACGAGCAGTACTTC. It encodes CASSSPGFPYEQYF.

This sequence joins TRBV6-5 and TRBJ2-2, with TRBD2 matching 8 bases. CDR1 and CDR2 from the germline V gene are MNHEY and SVGAGI. J was trimmed by 6 bases and V by 6 bases; bases with no gene match: 9. There are 15 residues in the CDR3. This chain's CDR3 is CASSPRPGLAGELFF. The CDR3 DNA reads as TGTGCCAGCAGCCCACGACCGGGACTAGCCGGGGAGCTGTTTTTT.

The chain employs TRBV28 and TRBJ1-1; 10 positions match TRBD1. J was trimmed by 7 bases and V by 2 bases; bases with no gene match: 4. There are 14 residues in the CDR3. CDR1 and CDR2 from the germline V gene are MDHEN and SYDVKM. The DNA of the CDR3 is TGTGCCAGCAGTTTAGACAGGGGGCAGGATGAAGCTTTCTTT. Protein: CASSLDRGQDEAFF.

This chain links TRBV7-9 with TRBJ2-5; 7 nucleotides match TRBD1. The J call may be in error: the DNA end matches TRBJ2-7 better. The germline CDR1 and CDR2 sequences are SEHNR and FQNEAQ (reference sequence). The CDR3 has 16 amino acids. This chain's CDR3 is CASSLPTGQHTYEQYF. In DNA form, the CDR3 reads TGTGCCAGCAGCTTACCAACGGGACAGCATACCTACGAGCAGTACTTC.

The genes are TRBV4-3 and TRBJ2-3; 15 bases match TRBD2. This CDR3 contains 18 residues. Trimming removed 5 bases from V and 2 bases from J; junction bases left unmatched: 8. Germline assignment: CDR1 LGHNA and CDR2 YSLEER. This CDR3 is CASSARTSGREPTDTQYF. DNA of the CDR3: TGCGCCAGCAGCGCCAGGACTAGCGGGAGGGAACCCACAGATACGCAGTATTTT.

The gene calls are TRBV7-2 and TRBJ2-3; D may match TRBD1 or TRBD2 (6 bases each). The CDR3 sequence is 15 residues long. Trimming took 4 bases from V and 0 from J, leaving 11 bases between them. Germline loops: CDR1 SGHTA, CDR2 FQGNSA. DNA for the CDR3: TGTGCCAGCAGCTCGAGGGGGGCTAGCACAGATACGCAGTATTTT. It codes for CASSSRGASTDTQYF.

The gene calls are TRBV10-3 and TRBJ2-1, with 7 nucleotides matching TRBD2. The V segment lost 11 bases and the J segment 7 bases; nucleotides outside the gene matches: 8. There are 12 residues in the CDR3. Germline CDR1 reads ENHRY; CDR2 reads SYGVKD. CDR3 amino acids: CAATGEGNEQFF. DNA of the CDR3: TGTGCCGCCACGGGGGAGGGGAATGAGCAGTTCTTC.

The chain combines TRBV18 with TRBJ2-3, with D unclear. V was shortened by 0 bases and J by 5 bases, with 18 bases between the two germline ends. There are 17 residues in the CDR3. The V gene's germline CDR1 is KGHSH and CDR2 LQKENI. The DNA of the CDR3 is TGTGCCAGCTCACCACCGGGTTGGGATGCCGTGGAAGATACGCAGTATTTT. The encoded protein is CASSPPGWDAVEDTQYF.

The V gene is TRBV6-5, the J gene TRBJ2-2, with D perhaps TRBD1 (6 bases). CDR1 and CDR2 from the germline V gene are MNHEY and SVGAGI. The CDR3 consists of 15 residues. V lost 5 bases to trimming and J lost 3 bases, with 13 bases between them. The CDR3 sequence is CASSPKTGHTGELFF. In DNA, the CDR3 is TGTGCCAGCAGTCCTAAAACAGGGCACACCGGGGAGCTGTTTTTT.

The chain has TRBV7-9 and TRBJ1-2; possible D gene TRBD1, 6 bases. This CDR3 comprises 16 residues. Germline CDR1 is SEHNR and CDR2 is FQNEAQ (reference sequence). Trimming cost V 1 base and J 0 bases, with 12 bases left between them. CDR3 in DNA: TGTGCCAGCAGCTTAGGGACAGAGATAGCTAACTATGGCTACACCTTC. Amino acids: CASSLGTEIANYGYTF. Full variable domain (remainder filled in from reference TRBV7-9 and TRBJ1-2): DTGVSQNPRHKITKRGQNVTFRCDPISEHNRLYWYRQTLGQGPEFLTYFQNEAQLEKSRLLSDRFSAERPKGSFSTLEIQRTEQGDSAMYLCASSLGTEIANYGYTFGSGTRLTVV.

The chain combines TRBV5-6 with TRBJ2-3; possibly TRBD2 for D (6 bases). The CDR3 spans 19 residues. Germline loops: CDR1 SGHDT, CDR2 YYEEEE. The V end was cut by 4 bases, the J end by 1 base, with 25 bases between. DNA of the CDR3: TGTGCCAGCAGCATAGCCAATGGACTACTCCAAAACTGCACAGATACGCAGTATTTT. Protein: CASSIANGLLQNCTDTQYF.

The rearrangement links TRBV7-6 to TRBJ2-1; possible D gene TRBD2, 6 bases. Germline loops: CDR1 SGHVS, CDR2 FNYEAQ. The CDR3 length is 14 residues. The V end lost 5 bases, the J end lost 9 bases, and 17 bases lay between the germline ends. The CDR3 nucleotides are TGTGCCAGCAGCCCCCTTGAGGCTAGCGTTGAGCAGTTCTTC. This sequence encodes CASSPLEASVEQFF.

The rearrangement uses TRBV7-9 and TRBJ2-1, with 8 nucleotides matching TRBD2. With 4 bases clipped from V and 7 bases from J, the junction kept 12 bases outside the gene matches. Germline V gives CDR1 SEHNR, CDR2 FQNEAQ (reference sequence). The CDR3 contains 16 residues. CDR3 residues: CASSSLVAGYGNEQFF. In DNA, the CDR3 is TGTGCCAGCAGCTCCCTCGTAGCGGGATACGGGAATGAGCAGTTCTTC.

The chain recombines TRBV27 with TRBJ2-5, with 8 bases that match TRBD2. The assigned J gene may be wrong: the sequence end matches TRBJ2-7 better. The CDR3 consists of 14 residues. The germline V gene encodes CDR1 MNHEY and CDR2 SMNVEV (reference sequence). The CDR3 nucleotides are TGTGCCAGCAGTACTAGCGGAGGACCCTACGAGCAGTACTTC. It yields the protein CASSTSGGPYEQYF.

This chain links TRBV6-7 with TRBJ2-7; no reliable D call. TRBV6-7 has ORF status, its function being uncertain. V lost 4 bases and J 5 bases, leaving 9 bases between the germline ends. The CDR3 is 12 residues long. DNA for the CDR3: TGTGCCAGCAGTTGCCCCTTAAACGAGCAGTACTTC. As protein: CASSCPLNEQYF.

This chain uses TRBV7-6 with TRBJ2-7; 11 bases match TRBD2. Germline V gene sequence: CDR1 SGHVS, CDR2 FNYEAQ. Trimming cost V 0 bases and J 5 bases; bases outside gene matches: 9. The CDR3 totals 17 residues. CDR3 region: CASSLAPGTSGGDEQYF. As DNA, the CDR3 is TGTGCCAGCAGCTTAGCCCCAGGGACTAGCGGAGGGGACGAGCAGTACTTC. Based on the CDR3 plus reference TRBV7-6 and TRBJ2-7, the full variable domain is GAGVSQSPRYKVTKRGQDVALRCDPISGHVSLYWYRQALGQGPEFLTYFNYEAQQDKSGLPNDRFSAERPEGSISTLTIQRTEQRDSAMYRCASSLAPGTSGGDEQYFGPGTRLTVT.

This chain uses TRBV27 with TRBJ1-5; no definite D call. The germline V gene has CDR1 MNHEY and CDR2 SMNVEV (reference sequence). The CDR3 contains 13 residues. V lost 2 bases, J lost 2 bases, and 4 bases lay in between. CDR3 sequence reads: CASSLQGNQPQHF. In DNA form, the CDR3 reads TGTGCCAGCAGTTTACAAGGCAATCAGCCCCAGCATTTT.